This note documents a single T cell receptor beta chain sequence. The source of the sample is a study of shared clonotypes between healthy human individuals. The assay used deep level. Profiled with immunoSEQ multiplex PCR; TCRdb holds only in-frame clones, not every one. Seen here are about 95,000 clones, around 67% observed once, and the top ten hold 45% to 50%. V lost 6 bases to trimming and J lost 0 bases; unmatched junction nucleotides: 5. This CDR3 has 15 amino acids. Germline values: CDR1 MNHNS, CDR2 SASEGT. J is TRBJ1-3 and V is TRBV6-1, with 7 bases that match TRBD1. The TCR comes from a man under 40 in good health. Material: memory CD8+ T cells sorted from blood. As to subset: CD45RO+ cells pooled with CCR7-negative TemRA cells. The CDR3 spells CASRNTGDSGNTIYF. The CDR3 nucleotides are TGTGCCAGCAGGAATACAGGGGACTCTGGAAACACCATATATTTT.